The TCR beta chain under discussion was sequenced for a study of shared clonotypes between healthy human individuals. Study overall: Donor ages ranged 18 to 49 years: a couple of women, a few men.

Each subset's genomic DNA was split evenly across several immunoSEQ plates. Sequencing was performed with immunoSEQ multiplex PCR; in TCRdb, only in-frame clones are kept and a portion is missing. The data show 2 million to 3 million clones, with 93% seen just once and approximately 0.36% held by the top ten. Germline V gene data show CDR1 as SGHNT and CDR2 as YYREEE (reference sequence). V was shortened by 6 bases and J by 0 bases, with 12 bases between the two germline ends. This CDR3 comprises 14 residues. What was sequenced was naive CD4+ T cells from PBMCs. The subset: CD45RA+ positively selected. The receptor was derived from a man between 18 and 29 years old in good health. Some clones in this sample may be carry-over from other donors' samples. The gene calls are TRBV5-4 and TRBJ1-2, with TRBD1 as a possible D gene (5 bases). The CDR3 DNA follows: TGTGCCAGCACCGACAGCTTAGCTAACTATGGCTACACCTTC. Protein: CASTDSLANYGYTF. Drawing the rest from reference TRBV5-4 and TRBJ1-2, the complete variable domain is ETGVTQSPTHLIKTRGQQVTLRCSSQSGHNTVSWYQQALGQGPQFIFQYYREEENGRGNFPPRFSGLQFPNYSSELNVNALELDDSALYLCASTDSLANYGYTFGSGTRLTVV.